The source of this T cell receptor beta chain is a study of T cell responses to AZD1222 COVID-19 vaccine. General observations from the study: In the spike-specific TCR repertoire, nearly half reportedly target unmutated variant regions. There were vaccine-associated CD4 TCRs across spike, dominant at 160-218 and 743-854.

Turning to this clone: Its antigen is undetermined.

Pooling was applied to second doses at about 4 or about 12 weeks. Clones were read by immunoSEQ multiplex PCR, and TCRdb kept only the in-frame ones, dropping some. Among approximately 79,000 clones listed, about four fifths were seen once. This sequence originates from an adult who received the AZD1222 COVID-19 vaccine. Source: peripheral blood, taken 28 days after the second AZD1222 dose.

CDR3 coding DNA: TGTGCCAGCAGCTTAGCGCGTCGAGGGTCCGGGACCCAGCATTTT. Translating gives CASSLARRGSGTQHF. This chain uses TRBV7-2 with TRBJ1-5; no reliable D call. Germline values: CDR1 SGHTA, CDR2 FQGNSA. Between the trimmed V and J ends, which lost 0 bases and 11 bases, there was a span of 17 bases. The CDR3 spans 15 residues.